This is a list of T cell receptor beta chains from one sample in a study of cytomegalovirus exposure and HLA in healthy donors. Here immunoSEQ multiplex PCR was the method, and the copy in TCRdb shows in-frame clones only, minus some. In the table there are around 140,000 clones, around four fifths of which are singletons. The sequenced sample was PBMCs. Receptors were obtained from a woman between 50 and 59 years old in good health and CMV-seropositive. Both conserved end residues are part of each CDR3. A D gene is named only where the DNA matches it firmly. Expanded clones get a size class; other rows say once, few or many, or leave the size out.

CDR3aa: CASRGVGSYEQYF; CDR3nt: TGTGCCAGTAGAGGCGTAGGCTCCTACGAGCAGTACTTC; j_gene: TRBJ2-7; v_gene: TRBV28; abundance: once; d_gene: -
CDR3aa: CASSLRAGENTEAFF; CDR3nt: TGTGCCAGCAGCTTGAGGGCAGGGGAGAACACTGAAGCTTTCTTT; j_gene: TRBJ1-1; v_gene: TRBV11-2; abundance: -; d_gene: -
CDR3aa: CASSVGDSYNEQFF; CDR3nt: TGTGCCAGCAGCGTAGGGGACAGCTACAATGAGCAGTTCTTC; j_gene: TRBJ2-1; v_gene: TRBV9; abundance: -; d_gene: TRBD1
CDR3aa: CASSLYPDRGSYGYTF; CDR3nt: TGCGCCAGCAGCTTGTACCCCGACAGGGGGTCCTATGGCTACACCTTC; j_gene: TRBJ1-2; v_gene: TRBV5-1; abundance: -; d_gene: TRBD1
CDR3aa: CASSVGQGFFDEQYF; CDR3nt: TGTGCCAGCAGTGTGGGACAGGGCTTTTTCGACGAGCAGTACTTC; j_gene: TRBJ2-7; v_gene: TRBV28; abundance: few; d_gene: TRBD1
CDR3aa: CASTDRAGGEKLFF; CDR3nt: TGCGCCAGCACGGACAGGGCTGGTGGTGAAAAACTGTTTTTT; j_gene: TRBJ1-4; v_gene: TRBV5-1; abundance: -; d_gene: TRBD1
CDR3aa: CASSLSWTGWSGELFF; CDR3nt: TGTGCCAGCAGTTTATCTTGGACAGGGTGGAGCGGGGAGCTGTTTTTT; j_gene: TRBJ2-2; v_gene: TRBV27; abundance: -; d_gene: TRBD1
CDR3aa: CASSPRDSYGYTF; CDR3nt: TGTGCCAGCAGCCCACGGGACAGTTATGGCTACACCTTC; j_gene: TRBJ1-2; v_gene: TRBV7-9; abundance: -; d_gene: TRBD1
CDR3aa: CASSLVLTSTDTQYF; CDR3nt: TGCGCCAGCAGCTTGGTGTTGACTAGCACAGATACGCAGTATTTT; j_gene: TRBJ2-3; v_gene: TRBV5-1; abundance: -; d_gene: -
CDR3aa: CASRRDRGITAEAFF; CDR3nt: TGTGCCAGTCGAAGGGACAGGGGGATCACCGCTGAAGCTTTCTTT; j_gene: TRBJ1-1; v_gene: TRBV7-8; abundance: -; d_gene: TRBD1
CDR3aa: CASSYPQGARGTEAFF; CDR3nt: TGTGCCAGCAGCTACCCACAGGGGGCTAGGGGCACTGAAGCTTTCTTT; j_gene: TRBJ1-1; v_gene: TRBV5-6; abundance: many; d_gene: TRBD1